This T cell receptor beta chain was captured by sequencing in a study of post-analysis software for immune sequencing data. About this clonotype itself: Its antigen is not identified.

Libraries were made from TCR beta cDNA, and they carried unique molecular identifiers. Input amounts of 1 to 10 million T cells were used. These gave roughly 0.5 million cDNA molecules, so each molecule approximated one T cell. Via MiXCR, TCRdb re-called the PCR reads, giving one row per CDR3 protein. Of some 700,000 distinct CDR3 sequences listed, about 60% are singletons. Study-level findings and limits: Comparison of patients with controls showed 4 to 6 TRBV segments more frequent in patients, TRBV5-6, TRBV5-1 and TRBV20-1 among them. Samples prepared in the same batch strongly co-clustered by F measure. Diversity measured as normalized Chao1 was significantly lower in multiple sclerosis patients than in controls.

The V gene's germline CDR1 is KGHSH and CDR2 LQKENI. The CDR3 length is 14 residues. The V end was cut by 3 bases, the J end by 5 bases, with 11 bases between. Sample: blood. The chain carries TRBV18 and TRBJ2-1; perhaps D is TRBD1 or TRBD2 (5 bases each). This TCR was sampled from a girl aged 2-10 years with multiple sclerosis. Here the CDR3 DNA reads TGTGCCAGCTCACCGTCCGGGACGAACAATGAGCAGTTCTTC. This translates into CASSPSGTNNEQFF.